In this sample, the clone carrying this T cell receptor (beta chain) turned up many times. These data originate in a study of metastatic and nonmetastatic thyroid tumors. Trimming cost V 7 bases and J 4 bases; bases outside gene matches: 10. The germline CDR1 and CDR2 sequences are MNHNS and SASEGT. This CDR3 region has 14 residues. Source study methods: Building a distant-metastasis classifier for papillary thyroid cancer drew on CDR3 differences across clinicopathological groups. TCRdb called clones again from the PCR reads with MiXCR. It is TCRdb's table, rather than the study itself, that gives the V and J calls and clone size. The sample has just over 40,000 clones, roughly 11% seen once. Patients were all untreated before their thyroid surgery.

This sequence was found in a female donor with papillary thyroid cancer or a benign thyroid nodule (not recorded which). Some clones in this sample may be carry-over from other donors' samples. This rearrangement joins TRBV6-1 to TRBJ2-7; TRBD2 matches at 7 bases. The sample consisted of blood. CDR3 region: CASNPREIGYEQYF. As DNA, the CDR3 is TGTGCCAGCAACCCGCGGGAGATCGGATACGAGCAGTACTTC.